This is a list of T cell receptor beta chains from one sample in a study of T cell clones after liver transplantation. Using immunoSEQ multiplex PCR, the repertoire was profiled, and TCRdb retains in-frame clones only, with some absent. The repertoire has 25,000 to 35,000 clones, over 85% of them found once; the top ten carry about 24%. Specimen: CD8+ T cells from blood, collected 12 months after liver transplant. The origin of the receptors is a human patient who received a liver transplant. Some of the T cells may derive from the graft donor. The CDR3 runs from the conserved cysteine through the conserved F or W. Each record gives: J gene, clone size, D gene, V gene, CDR3 DNA, CDR3 protein. D genes are given only for firm matches. Clone size is not always given. Where it is, it says once, few, many or a class for expanded clones.

TRBJ2-7 - TRBD1 TRBV6-1 TGTGCCAGCAGTGAAGCGTGGGGACAGCCTAGCTCCTACGAGCAGTACTTC CASSEAWGQPSSYEQYF
TRBJ2-7 - - TRBV28 TGTGCCAGCAGTTCGTTCGATCCGGAGCAGTACTTC CASSSFDPEQYF
TRBJ2-3 once - TRBV5-1 TGCGCCAGCAGCTTGGTACTTGGCACAGATACGCAGTATTTT CASSLVLGTDTQYF
TRBJ1-2 - - TRBV30 TGTGCCTGGAGTGTCGGATCTAACTATGGCTACACCTTC CAWSVGSNYGYTF
TRBJ2-7 - - TRBV27 TGTGCCAGCAGTTTATCGACGTTTGGCTACGAGCAGTACTTC CASSLSTFGYEQYF
TRBJ2-5 - - TRBV10-3 TGTGCCATCAGTGACGAGGGGTACAAAGAGACCCAGTACTTC CAISDEGYKETQYF
TRBJ2-7 - - TRBV19 TGTGCCAGTAGCTACAGCGATAGCGACGAGCAGTACTTC CASSYSDSDEQYF
TRBJ2-7 - - TRBV5-6 TGTGCCAGCAGCTCAGGGCGGAACTACGAGCAGTACTTC CASSSGRNYEQYF
TRBJ2-5 - - TRBV28 TGTGCCAGCAGCTCTTCAGGGAGAGTACAAGAGACCCAGTACTTC CASSSSGRVQETQYF
TRBJ2-2 - - TRBV2 TGTGCCAGCAGTGATGGATCCGGGGAGCTGTTTTTT CASSDGSGELFF
TRBJ1-5 - - TRBV19 TGTGCCAGTAGTAGGGGGATGCAGCCCCAGCATTTT CASSRGMQPQHF
TRBJ1-2 - TRBD1 TRBV27 TGTGCCAGCAGTTTCGGAACAGGGGAAGGCTACACCTTC CASSFGTGEGYTF
TRBJ2-7 - TRBD2 TRBV27 TGTGCCAGCAGTTCGCGACTAGCGGGAGGGTACGAGCAGTACTTC CASSSRLAGGYEQYF
TRBJ2-5 - TRBD1 TRBV5-6 TGTGCCAGCAGCGGGGAACAGGGGGCGCGAGAGACCCAGTACTTC CASSGEQGARETQYF
TRBJ2-7 - TRBD2 TRBV29-1 TGCAGCGTTGGTCCAGCGGGAGCATTACACGAGCAGTACTTC CSVGPAGALHEQYF
TRBJ2-7 - TRBD1 TRBV4-3 TGCGCCAGCAGCCCCGGGACAGGGGATTACGAGCAGTACTTC CASSPGTGDYEQYF
TRBJ2-7 - TRBD2 TRBV28 TGTGCCAGCAGTTTCCTAGCGGGAGAAGGGGAGCAGTACTTC CASSFLAGEGEQYF
TRBJ2-3 - TRBD2 TRBV2 TGTGCCAGCATCGGACTAGCGGCCAGGACCACAGATACGCAGTATTTT CASIGLAARTTDTQYF
TRBJ1-1 - - TRBV9 TGTGCCAGCAGCGTAGGCGGGGGGGGCACTGAAGCTTTCTTT CASSVGGGGTEAFF
TRBJ2-7 - TRBD2 TRBV10-2 TGCGCCAGCAGTGGTGAGTTAGCGGGAGGAGGTTACGAGCAGTACTTC CASSGELAGGGYEQYF
TRBJ2-7 - TRBD1 TRBV19 TGTGCCAGTACCGGGACAGGGGGGTACGAGCAGTACTTC CASTGTGGYEQYF
TRBJ1-5 - TRBD1 TRBV4-1 TGCGCCAGCAGCTCGGGACAGGAGGTAGTTCAGCCCCAGCATTTT CASSSGQEVVQPQHF
TRBJ2-7 - - TRBV27 TGTGCCAGCAGTTACGGGGTTCCTTGGCAATACGAGCAGTACTTC CASSYGVPWQYEQYF
TRBJ2-1 - TRBD2 TRBV7-2 TGTGCCAGCAGCCAACACCCGGGACTAGGATCCTACAATGAGCAGTTCTTC CASSQHPGLGSYNEQFF
TRBJ2-1 - TRBD2 TRBV4-2 TGTGCCAGCAGCCAAGATTATCGTGGGACTAGCGGGAAGGTTGGGCAGTTCTTC CASSQDYRGTSGKVGQFF
TRBJ2-3 - - TRBV13 TGTGCCAGCAGCTTAAGCAGCACAGATACGCAGTATTTT CASSLSSTDTQYF
TRBJ2-7 - - TRBV19 TGTGCCAGTAGAACCATCGACAGCTACTACTACGAGCAGTACTTC CASRTIDSYYYEQYF
TRBJ1-1 once TRBD1 TRBV7-9 TGTGCCAGCAGCGTAACAGGGGGCGAAGCTTTCTTT CASSVTGGEAFF
TRBJ2-3 - - TRBV7-3 TGTGCCAGCAGCTGGTCAGGGGGGAGCACAGATACGCAGTATTTT CASSWSGGSTDTQYF
TRBJ2-7 - - TRBV7-9 TGTGCCAGCAGCCCGGTATCAACCTACGAGCAGTACTTC CASSPVSTYEQYF
TRBJ1-4 - - TRBV19 TGTGCCAGTAGTATAGCCCTCAGGGCCGAAAAACTGTTTTTT CASSIALRAEKLFF
TRBJ1-4 - - TRBV4-3 TGCGCCAGCAGCCAAGATTGGGGGCCCGGTGAAAAACTGTTTTTT CASSQDWGPGEKLFF
TRBJ2-5 - TRBD1 TRBV27 TGTGCCAGCAGTTGGGACAGAGCCTCAGCAGGCGAGACCCAGTACTTC CASSWDRASAGETQYF
TRBJ1-3 - TRBD1 TRBV7-2 TGTGCCAGCAGCTTAGTGTCCGGGACAGTTCTCTCTGGAAACACCATATATTTT CASSLVSGTVLSGNTIYF
TRBJ2-7 - TRBD1 TRBV27 TGTGCCAGCAGTCCAGACAGGGGGCAACTTATCTACGAGCAGTACTTC CASSPDRGQLIYEQYF
TRBJ2-1 - - TRBV7-9 TGTGCCAGCAGCTCACACAATGAGCAGTTCTTC CASSSHNEQFF
TRBJ1-1 - - TRBV14 TGTGCCAGCAGGCCCGGGGGAGGGACTGAAGCTTTCTTT CASRPGGGTEAFF
TRBJ2-1 - TRBD1 TRBV9 TGTGCCAGCAGCAACCGGGACAGCTCCTACAATGAGCAGTTCTTC CASSNRDSSYNEQFF
TRBJ2-7 - TRBD2 TRBV27 TGTGCCAGCAGTTTCCTAGCGGGGGAGCAGTACTTC CASSFLAGEQYF
TRBJ1-5 - - TRBV29-1 TGCAGCGTTGAACGTCGGGACCCGACGACGTATAGCAATCAGCCCCAGCATTTT CSVERRDPTTYSNQPQHF
TRBJ2-7 - - TRBV5-1 TGCGCCAGCAGCCCCCCAGGGTTAATCTACGAGCAGTACTTC CASSPPGLIYEQYF
TRBJ2-7 - - TRBV29-1 TGCAGCGTCCTCGGGAGGGACAGCCTCTACGAGCAGTACTTC CSVLGRDSLYEQYF
TRBJ1-2 - - TRBV27 TGTGCCAGCAGTTTATCTGGGGCCCCTTATGGCTACACCTTC CASSLSGAPYGYTF
TRBJ1-1 - TRBD1 TRBV7-9 TGTGCCAGCAGGGGGACAGCGGTTCCTGAAGCTTTCTTT CASRGTAVPEAFF
TRBJ1-1 once TRBD1 TRBV6-1 TGTGCCAGCAGTGACCCTAGACAGGGTAACACTGAAGCTTTCTTT CASSDPRQGNTEAFF
TRBJ2-2 - - TRBV30 TGTGCCTGGAGCGAGGGCACCGGGGAGCTGTTTTTT CAWSEGTGELFF
TRBJ2-1 - TRBD2 TRBV28 TGTGCCAGCAGTTTGGGACTAGCGGATTTCTACAATGAGCAGTTCTTC CASSLGLADFYNEQFF
TRBJ1-5 - - TRBV19 TGTGCCAGTAATTCTCAGGAGAATAGCAATCAGCCCCAGCATTTT CASNSQENSNQPQHF
TRBJ2-1 - TRBD2 TRBV27 TGTGCCAGCAGTTTTAAGGCTAGCGGATACAATGAGCAGTTCTTC CASSFKASGYNEQFF
TRBJ1-1 once - TRBV4-1 TGCGCCAGCAGCCAACCTTATGGAATGAACACTGAAGCTTTCTTT CASSQPYGMNTEAFF
TRBJ2-4 - - TRBV28 TGTGCCAGCAGCCCGCTGGCAGCCAAAAACATTCAGTACTTC CASSPLAAKNIQYF
TRBJ2-7 - - TRBV4-2 TGTGCCAGCAGTCCCCGGGACTTTCCCTACGAGCAGTACTTC CASSPRDFPYEQYF
TRBJ2-3 - TRBD2 TRBV9 TGTGCCAGCAGCGTAGACGGGAGCGGGGCAGATACGCAGTATTTT CASSVDGSGADTQYF
TRBJ2-1 - - TRBV6-1 TGTGCCAGCAGTGGATCGGTCTCCACCGGGTTCTCCTACAATGAGCAGTTCTTC CASSGSVSTGFSYNEQFF
TRBJ2-1 - - TRBV7-6 TGTGCCAGCAGCTTAGCGGACGACTACAATGAGCAGTTCTTC CASSLADDYNEQFF
TRBJ2-7 - - TRBV6-5 TGTGCCAGCAGTTTCTCCGAGGGGGAATGGAGCTACGAGCAGTACTTC CASSFSEGEWSYEQYF
TRBJ2-1 once - TRBV30 TGTGCCTGGGGGATCGGTATCGAGCAGTTCTTC CAWGIGIEQFF
TRBJ2-7 - - TRBV4-1 TGCGCCAGCAGCCAAGTCCTAGGTTACTACGAGCAGTACTTC CASSQVLGYYEQYF
TRBJ2-5 - - TRBV7-9 TGTGCCAGCAGCTTGGCCTATTGGGAAGGAGAGACCCAGTACTTC CASSLAYWEGETQYF
TRBJ2-1 - - TRBV7-3 TGTGCCAGCAGCACAAAGACAGCCCCTACGCCTATTAATGAGCAGTTCTTC CASSTKTAPTPINEQFF